Following are 9 T cell receptor beta chains from one sample sequenced in a study of blood T cell repertoires in COVID-19. The repertoire was sequenced with immunoSEQ multiplex PCR; TCRdb's copy has only in-frame clones and lacks some. The repertoire holds 280,000 or so clones, with around 90% as singletons. Input material: peripheral blood. The receptors come from a man younger than 30 with active or convalescent COVID-19.

The chain is built from TRBV6-2 or TRBV6-3 and TRBJ1-5; perhaps TRBD1 as D (5 bases). Germline assignment: CDR1 MNHEY and CDR2 SVGEGT. V dropped 0 bases and J dropped 6 bases, with 12 bases sitting between them. The CDR3 loop spans 15 amino acids. CDR3 coding DNA: TGTGCCAGCAGTTACTCGGGCAGGGTGGGTCAGCCCCAGCATTTT. Amino acids: CASSYSGRVGQPQHF.

The rearrangement joins TRBV12-3 or TRBV12-4 to TRBJ2-1; D may be TRBD2 (7 bases). The CDR3 totals 13 residues. V lost 6 bases, J lost 7 bases, and 13 bases lay in between. The CDR3 coding sequence is TGTGCCAGCAGCCGGGGGGCGGGGAATGAGCAGTTCTTC. This codes for CASSRGAGNEQFF.

CDR3 loop: CASSQDRGTGLYNEQFF. For the CDR3, the DNA is TGCGCCAGCAGCCAAGATAGGGGGACAGGATTATACAATGAGCAGTTCTTC. The J gene is TRBJ2-1, the V gene TRBV4-1; TRBD1 matches 8 bases. The CDR3 covers 17 residues. Germline assignment: CDR1 MGHRA and CDR2 YSYEKL. Losses at the gene ends were 0 bases for V and 4 bases for J; bases not matched to a gene: 8.

This chain links TRBV7-9 with TRBJ2-7, with 8 bases lining up with TRBD2. CDR1 and CDR2 (germline): SEHNR, FQNEAQ (reference sequence). V lost 5 bases, J lost 2 bases, and 14 bases stayed unmatched. The CDR3 spans 17 residues. CDR3 sequence (DNA): TGTGCCAGCAGCCCAGGATTAAATAGCGGGGCTACCTACGAGCAGTACTTC. Translated, it gives CASSPGLNSGATYEQYF.

The J gene is TRBJ1-1, the V gene TRBV25-1, with a tentative D call TRBD1 (6 bases). Trimming removed 4 bases at V and 5 bases at J, with 11 bases between. Germline CDR1 is MGHDK and CDR2 is SYGVNS. This CDR3 has 13 amino acids. The CDR3, as DNA: TGTGCCAGCAGTGCCCAGGGGAGTACTGAAGCTTTCTTT. It translates to CASSAQGSTEAFF. Combining the CDR3 with reference TRBV25-1 and TRBJ1-1 gives the whole variable domain EADIYQTPRYLVIGTGKKITLECSQTMGHDKMYWYQQDPGMELHLIHYSYGVNSTEKGDLSSESTVSRIRTEHFPLTLESARPSHTSQYLCASSAQGSTEAFFGQGTRLTVV.

V usage is TRBV11-3 and J usage is TRBJ1-2; 8 positions agree with TRBD1. J lost 6 bases, V lost 5 bases, and 11 bases had no gene match. Germline CDR1 SGHNT, CDR2 YENEEA. The CDR3 is made up of 15 amino acids. The CDR3 sequence: CASSQPDRGPDGYTF. The CDR3 nucleotides read TGTGCCAGCAGCCAGCCCGACAGGGGACCTGATGGCTACACCTTC. Drawing the rest from reference TRBV11-3 and TRBJ1-2, the complete variable domain is EAGVVQSPRYKIIEKKQPVAFWCNPISGHNTLYWYLQNLGQGPELLIRYENEEAVDDSQLPKDRFSAERLKGVDSTLKIQPAELGDSAVYLCASSQPDRGPDGYTFGSGTRLTVV.

This clone appeared a few times. The rearrangement joins TRBV16 to TRBJ1-5; the D is unclear. Germline CDR1 KGHSY, CDR2 FQNENV. The V gene lost 3 bases and the J gene lost 6 bases, with 15 bases spanning the gap. This CDR3 spans 15 amino acids. This CDR3 reads CASSHSSPGSQPQHF. The DNA for the CDR3 is TGTGCCAGCAGCCATTCCTCGCCGGGGAGTCAGCCCCAGCATTTT. The full variable domain, rest sourced from reference TRBV16 and TRBJ1-5, is GEEVAQTPKHLVRGEGQKAKLYCAPIKGHSYVFWYQQVLKNEFKFLISFQNENVFDETGMPKERFSAKCLPNSPCSLEIQATKLEDSAVYFCASSHSSPGSQPQHFGDGTRLSIL.

The V gene is TRBV12-3 or TRBV12-4, the J gene TRBJ2-7, with 7 bases that match TRBD1. CDR3 length: 13 amino acids. The J segment lost 3 bases and the V segment lost 5 bases, leaving 4 bases of the junction unmatched. This chain's CDR3 is CASSPQGCYEQYF. Written as DNA, the CDR3 is TGTGCCAGCAGTCCACAGGGGTGCTACGAGCAGTACTTC.

V is TRBV20-1 and J is TRBJ2-1; D possibly corresponds to TRBD2 (6 bases). Between the trimmed V and J ends, which lost 3 bases and 9 bases, there was a span of 18 bases. The CDR3 loop spans 14 amino acids. CDR1 is DFQATT, CDR2 SNEGSKA, per germline (reference sequence). Written as DNA, the CDR3 is TGCAGTGCTAGTGTCTTGTTTTTGGGAGGTGAGCAGTTCTTC. This translates into CSASVLFLGGEQFF.